This T cell receptor beta chain is drawn from a study of beta chain features in type 1 diabetes. In regard to this clone: Antigen unknown.

General study points: In every one of the four CD4+ subsets, TCRB CDR3s were moderately but significantly shorter in Type 1 diabetes patients.

cDNA synthesis used the whole RNA isolate, giving expressed TCRB sequences. The repertoire was sequenced with immunoSEQ multiplex PCR; TCRdb's copy has only in-frame clones and lacks some. The table records hundreds of thousands of clones, about an eighth of them present only once. Donors contributed one heparinised blood draw apiece, averaging about 116 mL. CDR3 length: 16 residues. CDR1 is SNHLY, CDR2 FYNNEI, per germline. Trimming took 6 bases from V and 9 from J; bases not matched to a gene: 13. Sequenced input: naive CD4+ T cells from blood. This TCR was sampled from a young man with type 1 diabetes. The chain combines TRBV2 with TRBJ2-1; TRBD2 agrees at 11 bases. The CDR3 loop is CASSLYGLAGTIEQFF. In DNA form, the CDR3 reads TGTGCCAGCAGCCTATACGGACTAGCGGGTACTATTGAGCAGTTCTTC.